The 4 T cell receptor beta chains below all came from one sample that was sequenced in a study of metastatic and nonmetastatic thyroid tumors. No treatment had been given to any patient before thyroid surgery. TCRdb reassembled clones from the PCR reads with MiXCR. Seen here are around 3,500 clones, roughly 38% observed once, and the top ten hold approximately 20%. Sequenced: adjacent normal tissue. All receptors derive from a female donor with papillary thyroid cancer or a benign thyroid nodule (not recorded which). Some clones in this sample may be carry-over from other donors' samples.

The chain combines TRBV12-3 or TRBV12-4 with TRBJ2-5; D not certain. Trimming removed 1 base from V and 5 bases from J, with 8 bases in between. This CDR3 has 13 residues. The CDR3 bases are TGTGCCAGCAGTTTAGTAGTTCGGGAGACCCAGTACTTC. It encodes CASSLVVRETQYF.

The V gene is TRBV10-3, the J gene TRBJ1-2; D is unclear. Trimming took off 4 bases at V and 4 bases at J, with 10 bases between the two ends. Germline loops: CDR1 ENHRY, CDR2 SYGVKD. CDR3 size: 13 residues. CDR3 sequence: CAISGSPGYGYTF. The CDR3 DNA follows: TGTGCCATCAGTGGGTCGCCCGGCTATGGCTACACCTTC.

The chain carries TRBV2 and TRBJ2-7, with D possibly matching TRBD2 (6 bases). CDR3 size: 12 residues. V gave up 5 bases and J gave up 6 bases, with 11 bases separating them. Germline CDR1 and CDR2: SNHLY and FYNNEI. CDR3 sequence: CASSWRGSEQYF. The CDR3 nucleotides read TGTGCCAGCAGTTGGAGGGGATCCGAGCAGTACTTC. Supplemented by reference TRBV2 and TRBJ2-7, the full variable domain reads EPEVTQTPSHQVTQMGQEVILRCVPISNHLYFYWYRQILGQKVEFLVSFYNNEISEKSEIFDDQFSVERPDGSNFTLKIRSTKLEDSAMYFCASSWRGSEQYFGPGTRLTVT.

A few counts support this clone. The V gene is TRBV6-1, the J gene TRBJ2-7, with 10 bases matching TRBD2. Unmatched junction bases numbered 2, after V lost 6 bases and J lost 0 bases. The CDR3 loop spans 14 amino acids. The germline CDR1 and CDR2 sequences are MNHNS and SASEGT. CDR3 in amino acids: CASRRTSGSYEQYV. In nucleotides, the CDR3 is TGTGCCAGCAGGCGGACTAGCGGCTCCTACGAGCAGTACGTC.